This T cell receptor beta chain was documented in a study of cytomegalovirus exposure and HLA in healthy donors. CDR1 is KGHSY, CDR2 FQNENV, per germline. Trimming left V 0 bases short and J 4 bases short, with 7 bases between. CDR3 length equals 13 residues. About this clone: The antigen is unknown.

The PCR had 60 Vbeta and 13 Jbeta primers. Assay used: immunoSEQ multiplex PCR; TCRdb lists only in-frame clones, some missing. The repertoire consists of around 170,000 clones, with about 80% occurring once and the leading ten covering approximately 2%. Whole-study findings and limits: Despite most TCR sequences being rare, some public TCRs occurred in many donors. The classifier reportedly diagnosed cytomegalovirus status with high specificity and sensitivity. An ancestry cluster, one associated with Asian ancestry, reportedly showed fewer N-insertions than the 666-donor mean in a later analysis.

The chain employs TRBV16 and TRBJ2-7; D unresolved. The sample consisted of PBMCs. This TCR came from a woman in her 30s in good health and CMV-seronegative. The CDR3 DNA reads as TGTGCCAGCAGCCAATCCCCAGATTACGAGCAGTACTTC. Its protein product is CASSQSPDYEQYF.